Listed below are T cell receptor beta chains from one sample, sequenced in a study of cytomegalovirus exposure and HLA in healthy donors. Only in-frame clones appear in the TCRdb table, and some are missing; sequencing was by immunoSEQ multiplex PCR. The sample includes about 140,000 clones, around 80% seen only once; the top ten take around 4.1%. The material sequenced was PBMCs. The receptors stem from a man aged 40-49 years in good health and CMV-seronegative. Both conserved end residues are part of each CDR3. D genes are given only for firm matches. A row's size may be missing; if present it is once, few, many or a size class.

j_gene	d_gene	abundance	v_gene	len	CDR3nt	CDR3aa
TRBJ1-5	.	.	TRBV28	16	TGTGCCAGCAGTTCCACCGGGACATTTAGCAATCAGCCCCAGCATTTT	CASSSTGTFSNQPQHF
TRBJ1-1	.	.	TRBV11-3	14	TGTGCCAGCAGCGTCGACAGCATGAACACTGAAGCTTTCTTT	CASSVDSMNTEAFF
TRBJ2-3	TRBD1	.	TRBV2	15	TGTGCCAGCACAAGGGCCGGGACAGGCACAGATACGCAGTATTTT	CASTRAGTGTDTQYF
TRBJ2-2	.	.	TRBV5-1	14	TGCGCCAGCAGCTTGAACAGGCGGACCGGGGAGCTGTTTTTT	CASSLNRRTGELFF
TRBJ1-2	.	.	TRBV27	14	TGTGCCAGCAGTTTATCGGCATATTCCTATGGCTACACCTTC	CASSLSAYSYGYTF
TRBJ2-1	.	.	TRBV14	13	TGTGCCAGCAGCCAAGTCGCCTACAATGAGCAGTTCTTC	CASSQVAYNEQFF
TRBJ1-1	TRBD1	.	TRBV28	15	TGTGCCAGCAGTTTGGGGACAGGGGGCATCATACGGGCTTTCTTT	CASSLGTGGIIRAFF
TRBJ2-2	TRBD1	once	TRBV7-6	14	TGTGCCAGCAGCTTAGTACAGGGGGCGGGGGAGCTGTTTTTT	CASSLVQGAGELFF
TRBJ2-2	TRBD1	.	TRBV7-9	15	TGTGCCAGCAGCTCCCGGGACAGGGTAACCGGGGAGCTGTTTTTT	CASSSRDRVTGELFF
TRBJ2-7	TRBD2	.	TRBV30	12	TGTGCCTGGACCACTAGCGGTTACGAGCAGTACTTC	CAWTTSGYEQYF
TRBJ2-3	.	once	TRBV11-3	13	TGTGCCAGCAGCGAACTAGTCCGCGATACGCAGTATTTT	CASSELVRDTQYF
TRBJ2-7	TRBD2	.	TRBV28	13	TGTGCCAGCAGTTTAGGACTAGTCGGCGAGCAGTACTTC	CASSLGLVGEQYF
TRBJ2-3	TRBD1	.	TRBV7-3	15	TGTGCCAGCAGCTCCAGGACAGGGGGGACAGATACGCAGTATTTT	CASSSRTGGTDTQYF
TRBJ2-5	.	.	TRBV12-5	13	TGTGCTAGTGAGCGACAGAATCAAGAGACCCAGTACTTC	CASERQNQETQYF
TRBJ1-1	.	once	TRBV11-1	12	TGTGCCAGCAGCCGACAGTCCCGTGAAGCTTTCTTT	CASSRQSREAFF
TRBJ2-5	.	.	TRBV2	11	TGTGCCAGCAGTGAACGGGAGACCCAGTACTTC	CASSERETQYF
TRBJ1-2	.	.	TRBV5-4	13	TGTGCCAGCAGCTTCCAGGGGCGACATGGCTACACCTTC	CASSFQGRHGYTF
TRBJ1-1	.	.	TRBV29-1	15	TGCAGCGTTGAGGCCCTCCGCAGGGAAGCGACTGAAGCTTTCTTT	CSVEALRREATEAFF
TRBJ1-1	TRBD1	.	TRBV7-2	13	TGTGCCAGCAGCATACAGGGGGACACTGAAGCTTTCTTT	CASSIQGDTEAFF
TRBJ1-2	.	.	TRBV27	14	TGTGCCAGCAGAGCCCAAGCGTATAACTATGGCTACACCTTC	CASRAQAYNYGYTF
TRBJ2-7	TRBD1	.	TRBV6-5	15	TGTGCCAGCAGCCGGGACAGGGTAGGCTCCTACGAGCAGTACTTC	CASSRDRVGSYEQYF
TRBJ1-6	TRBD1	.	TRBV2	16	TGTGCCAGCAGTGAAGCATACAGGGGTGGGAATTCACCCCTCCACTTT	CASSEAYRGGNSPLHF
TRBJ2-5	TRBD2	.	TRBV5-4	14	TGTGCCAGCAGCCGCGAGCGGGGTGGGGAGACCCAGTACTTC	CASSRERGGETQYF
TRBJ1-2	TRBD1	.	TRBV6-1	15	TGTGCCAGCAGTACCCGGGACAGGGCCATCTATGGCTACACCTTC	CASSTRDRAIYGYTF